This T cell receptor beta chain was obtained from a study of post-analysis software for immune sequencing data (dated by TCRdb to about 2015). Context from the whole study: Disease courses on record covered relapsing-remitting, secondary progressive and progressive-relapsing multiple sclerosis, though some patients had no subtype annotation. The patient repertoires were set against about 12 previously published healthy control repertoires from donors whose ages ranged from 6 to 25 years. A subset of samples was prepared in parallel using single-end sample barcoding, then pooled and co-amplified after Illumina adapter ligation.

The investigation overall reported the following: Multiple sclerosis patients had significantly lower normalized Chao1 diversity than controls, a result that suggests substantial peripheral T-cell clonal expansion. A handful of TRBV segments, including TRBV5-6, TRBV5-1 and TRBV20-1, were significantly more frequent in patients than controls. Direct clustering with F measure showed strong co-clustering of samples prepared in the same batch, prompting a batch-effect correction. The control group was slightly older than the multiple sclerosis patient group.

This clonotype was seen more than once but under ten times. The antigen it recognizes is unknown. Base-call qualities are not available, and no considerably larger clone is one nucleotide away. To demonstrate the VDJtools post-analysis software, TCR beta repertoires were profiled from the peripheral blood of 10 to 15 young patients with multiple sclerosis. Multiple sclerosis patients were children and adolescents aged about 6 to 15 years. The germline V gene supplies CDR1 ENHRY and CDR2 SYGVKD. Its CDR3 holds 15 amino acids, cysteine through phenylalanine. Just the 45-base CDR3 DNA is kept, in frame starting at base 1. After removal of 6 bases from V and 2 bases from J, the junction retains 10 bases not matched to a gene. Libraries were prepared through PCR. The instrument was an Illumina HiSeq 2500. Unique molecular identifiers were incorporated into TCR beta cDNA libraries to reduce PCR and sequencing biases. Some 500,000 cDNA molecules were obtained per 1 to 10 million input T cells, so each molecule approximated one T cell. The same protocol used for the earlier healthy control dataset was applied to prepare and sequence the patient libraries. Samples belonging to the same batch were prepared together, multiplexed and sequenced on a shared HiSeq lane. The authors' pipeline ran thus. Raw barcoded reads were processed with MIGEC, and single-read molecular identifier groups were discarded before consensus assembly and CDR3 extraction. VDJtools was used for post-analysis of the clonotype tables, with diversity normalized by down-sampling every dataset to the smallest sample size. To correct batch-related cross-sample contamination, repertoire overlap clustering matched CDR3 amino acid sequences but not nucleotide sequences. TCRdb took the public reads, trimmed them with fastp at Q25, ran MiXCR for clone calling and kept in-frame beta chains. Rows matching on CDR3 protein sequence are summarized as one entry with the most common DNA and genes. The V and J calls here are based on TCRdb, not the publication. In all, the sample holds about 820,000 distinct CDR3 sequences, and about 53% of those were seen once. Under 6% of the sample is held by the ten biggest clonotypes.

Source material: blood. The rearrangement combines TRBV10-3 with TRBJ2-7, with 7 bases in between that match TRBD1. The receptor was derived from a girl aged 5 to 17 with multiple sclerosis. The base sequence is TGTGCCATCAGCGCCGGGACAGACACAACCTACGAGCAGTACTTC. The translation is CAISAGTDTTYEQYF.